Sequencing of this T cell receptor (beta chain) was carried out in a study of post-analysis software for immune sequencing data. Turning to the study itself: In terms of disease course, relapsing-remitting, secondary progressive and progressive-relapsing multiple sclerosis were included.

Study results and caveats: TRBV segments more frequent in patients than in controls numbered several and included TRBV5-6, TRBV5-1 and TRBV20-1. Controls had significantly higher normalized Chao1 diversity than multiple sclerosis patients.

CDR3 length equals 15 residues. The germline gives CDR1 DFQATT, CDR2 SNEGSKA (reference sequence). The ends lost 0 bases at V and 8 bases at J; junction bases unmatched: 9. Included in the TCR beta cDNA libraries were unique molecular identifiers. MiXCR, run by TCRdb on the PCR reads, gives a single entry per CDR3 protein. The profile covers 650,000 to 900,000 distinct CDR3 sequences, with around 42% appearing a single time and just under 5% taken by the ten largest. This clonotype has a single count. Its matching antigen is unknown. The rearrangement joins TRBV20-1 to TRBJ2-1, with TRBD2 matching over 8 bases. The sample consisted of blood. This clonotype was sampled from a girl aged 5-17 years with multiple sclerosis. The CDR3 loop is CSARDPSGRIDEQFF. CDR3 nucleotide sequence: TGCAGTGCTAGAGACCCCAGCGGGAGAATCGATGAGCAGTTCTTC.